The 11 T cell receptor beta chains reported below all come from one sample, sequenced in a study of blood T cell repertoires in COVID-19. Produced via immunoSEQ multiplex PCR; TCRdb's table is partial and in-frame only. The data hold about 180,000 clones, with 80% to 90% observed a single time. The sample was peripheral blood. Receptor source: a man in his fifties with active or convalescent COVID-19.

The chain joins TRBV11-2 to TRBJ1-6; 8 nucleotides agree with TRBD1. CDR3 size: 16 residues. CDR1 SGHAT and CDR2 FQNNGV come from the germline V gene. V was pared by 5 bases and J by 7 bases, with 10 bases of the junction left unmatched. The CDR3 reads CASSVAGQVLNSPLHF. The CDR3 DNA reads as TGTGCCAGCAGCGTAGCGGGACAGGTTCTCAATTCACCCCTCCACTTT. The entire variable domain, with the rest obtained from reference TRBV11-2 and TRBJ1-6, is as follows: EAGVAQSPRYKIIEKRQSVAFWCNPISGHATLYWYQQILGQGPKLLIQFQNNGVVDDSQLPKDRFSAERLKGVDSTLKIQPAKLEDSAVYLCASSVAGQVLNSPLHFGNGTRLTVT.

V usage is TRBV3-1 (or the pseudogene TRBV3-2) and J usage is TRBJ1-3; D might be TRBD1 (5 bases). From germline, CDR1 is LGHDT and CDR2 YNNKEL (reference sequence). The CDR3 sequence is 16 residues long. Trimming pared 3 bases from V and 0 bases from J, leaving 12 bases between. The CDR3 protein is CASSHAGPISGNTIYF. The CDR3 DNA sequence: TGTGCCAGCAGCCATGCGGGACCAATCTCTGGAAACACCATATATTTT.

V usage is TRBV21-1 and J usage is TRBJ2-3; the table's TRBD2 call for D was not verified on the DNA. TRBV21-1 is listed as a pseudogene. This CDR3 contains 15 residues. CDR3 bases: TGTGCCAGCAGGCCAGCGGGAGCTAGCACAGATACGCAGTATTTT. The encoded protein is CASRPAGASTDTQYF.

The chain uses TRBV4-3 and TRBJ2-2; 7 bases match TRBD1. V was clipped by 1 base and J by 6 bases; unmatched bases: 8. The CDR3 has 16 amino acids. The germline V gene has CDR1 LGHNA and CDR2 YSLEER. As DNA, the CDR3 is TGCGCCAGCAGCCAAGTGAAGGGGGCCACGGCCGGGGAGCTGTTTTTT. Translated: CASSQVKGATAGELFF.

The rearrangement links TRBV19 to TRBJ1-1, with D perhaps matching TRBD1 (5 bases). This CDR3 region has 14 residues. V was shortened by 3 bases and J by 7 bases, with 15 bases between the two germline ends. Germline CDR1 and CDR2: LNHDA and SQIVND (reference sequence). The CDR3 DNA follows: TGTGCCAGTAGTATTAACTTGGCAGGGATTGAAGCTTTCTTT. Translated: CASSINLAGIEAFF. Using reference TRBV19 and TRBJ1-1 for the parts outside the CDR3, the full variable domain is DGGITQSPKYLFRKEGQNVTLSCEQNLNHDAMYWYRQDPGQGLRLIYYSQIVNDFQKGDIAEGYSVSREKKESFPLTVTSAQKNPTAFYLCASSINLAGIEAFFGQGTRLTVV.

There are a few counts of this clone. The chain combines TRBV29-1 with TRBJ1-2; D is possibly TRBD1 (6 bases). The V end lost 2 bases, the J end lost 3 bases, and 7 bases lay between the germline ends. The germline V gene has CDR1 SQVTM and CDR2 ANQGSEA. This CDR3 is built from 12 residues. The CDR3 loop reads CSVETGHYGYTF. As DNA, the CDR3 is TGCAGCGTTGAAACAGGGCACTATGGCTACACCTTC.

This chain joins TRBV3-1 (or the pseudogene TRBV3-2) and TRBJ1-2; 10 bases match TRBD1. This CDR3 has 14 residues. Germline CDR1 and CDR2: LGHDT and YNNKEL (reference sequence). Unmatched junction bases numbered 4, after V lost 1 base and J lost 8 bases. This CDR3 reads CASSQGQGAGGYTF. CDR3 bases: TGTGCCAGCAGCCAAGGACAGGGGGCTGGGGGCTACACCTTC.

The V gene is TRBV4-1, the J gene TRBJ1-2; 8 nucleotides match TRBD1. Germline V CDR1 and CDR2: MGHRA, YSYEKL. The CDR3 has 14 amino acids. V shed 4 bases, J shed 5 bases, and the junction held 6 bases outside the gene matches. CDR3 DNA: TGCGCCAGCAGCCCGGCAGGGGGCCGTTATGGCTACACCTTC. Encoded protein: CASSPAGGRYGYTF.

V usage is TRBV5-1 and J usage is TRBJ2-2; 7 bases agree with TRBD1. CDR1 is SGHRS and CDR2 is YFSETQ in the germline V gene. The CDR3 contains 14 residues. The ends lost 5 bases at V and 7 bases at J; junction bases unmatched: 8. CDR3 protein: CASSTPQGDGELFF. In DNA form, the CDR3 reads TGCGCCAGCAGTACACCCCAGGGGGACGGGGAGCTGTTTTTT.

V is TRBV28 and J is TRBJ1-3; 9 bases fit TRBD1. Germline V gives CDR1 MDHEN, CDR2 SYDVKM. V dropped 10 bases and J dropped 1; count of bases not matched to a gene: 8. This CDR3 contains 15 residues. CDR3 region: CATLQGAVSGNTIYF. The DNA of the CDR3 is TGTGCCACCCTACAGGGGGCGGTTTCTGGAAACACCATATATTTT.

V gene TRBV28 combines with J gene TRBJ1-1; D is perhaps TRBD1 (5 bases). Trimming left V 6 bases short and J 3 bases short, with 11 bases between. Germline CDR1 MDHEN, CDR2 SYDVKM. The CDR3 has 13 amino acids. CDR3 sequence: CASSSWGDTEAFF. The DNA of the CDR3 is TGTGCCAGCAGCTCGTGGGGGGACACTGAAGCTTTCTTT.